This paragraph reports one T cell receptor (beta chain). The read falls 3 residues short of the CDR3 end, and the missing part is taken from the germline J gene. The CDR3 spans 16 residues. Germline V gene lookup returns CDR1 LNHDA and CDR2 SQIVND (reference sequence). The sample originates from a study of T cells in women clearing cervical HPV infection. Looking at the study overall: Case blood was drawn when the lesion was first found; control blood after infection became undetectable. Cases' blood sampling followed lesion detection by median roughly 150 days (90 to 200). HLA type could not be excluded as a confounder.

The table came from immunoSEQ multiplex PCR; TCRdb's copy has only in-frame clones and leaves some out. The ten top clones account for about 6%, within a sample of under 45,000 clones. MY09/MY11 PCR detected cervical HPV DNA; dot-blot assigned genotypes. Sequencing was carried out using blood buffy coat. The genes are TRBV19 and TRBJ1-2; no definite D call. The clonotype comes from a woman between 18 and 69 years old with a cervical HPV16 infection that either progressed to CIN3+ or cleared (not recorded which). CDR3 DNA (partial): TGTGCCAGTAGTATAGGTGGTTACTCTAGCACAGATACC. It encodes CASSIGGYSSTDT. The whole CDR3 is CASSIGGYSSTDTYTF.